The present T cell receptor beta chain was sequenced within a study of T cells in Graves' hyperthyroidism and ophthalmopathy. Findings of the study overall: Most thyroid clonotypes expanded above 0.001 were also detected in blood.

Amplification of TCR beta CDR3 regions was performed using RNA transcripts as template. The HTBI primer set was used in a first-round RT-PCR of the TCR CDR3. Via MiXCR, TCRdb re-called the multiplex PCR reads, giving one row per CDR3 protein. The sample has about 260,000 distinct CDR3 sequences, roughly 17% seen once. The CDR3 sequence is 15 residues long. J lost 9 bases, V lost 4 bases, and 10 bases had no gene match. Germline V CDR1 and CDR2: MDHEN, SYDVKM. Concerning this clonotype itself: Its antigen is undetermined.

The sample consisted of blood. The clonotype originates from a woman under 30 with Graves' ophthalmopathy. This chain joins TRBV28 and TRBJ1-5; 9 nucleotides match TRBD1. CDR3 coding DNA: TGTGCCAGCAGTTCTCTCGGGACAGGGCTTTCGCCCCAGCATTTT. Its translation: CASSSLGTGLSPQHF.